These T cell receptor beta chains were read from a single sample in a study of T-cell memory formation after mild COVID-19. TCRdb reprocessed the 5' RACE reads via MiXCR and lists one record per CDR3 protein. Of about 320,000 distinct CDR3 sequences in the sample, roughly an eighth were seen once. The sample was PBMCs or a T cell subset sorted from them (not recorded which). The receptors shown here come from a man aged 18 to 30 who had mild COVID-19 (a few samples of this study predate the infection). Cell type and time point are not known. Each CDR3 is given with its conserved first and last residue. A D gene is named only where the DNA matches it firmly. The size entry is marked missing in some rows and otherwise reads once, few, many or a size class.

d_call	v_call	clone_size	j_call	cdr3_nt	cdr3_aa
.	TRBV5-4	.	TRBJ1-1	TGTGCCAGCAGCATACCCGAGGAGGTGGGGACTGAAGCTTTCTTT	CASSIPEEVGTEAFF
TRBD2	TRBV10-3	many	TRBJ2-3	TGTGCCATCAGTGAGTTTCTCTCTAGCGGGGAAAAGACAGATACGCAGTATTTT	CAISEFLSSGEKTDTQYF
.	TRBV12-3/TRBV12-4	many	TRBJ2-2	TGTGCCAGCAGCCAAGGCGTTGCCGGGGAGCTGTTTTTT	CASSQGVAGELFF
.	TRBV10-2	few	TRBJ1-6	TGCGCCAGCGCACCATCGACGGCTTTTAATTCACCCCTCCACTTT	CASAPSTAFNSPLHF
.	TRBV7-2	few	TRBJ1-1	TGTGCCAGCAGCTCATACAGGGATTCTTACACTGAAGCTTTCTTT	CASSSYRDSYTEAFF
.	TRBV25-1	.	TRBJ1-2	TGTGCCAGCAGTGAGATTACTGAGGGGTTACCCTACACCTTC	CASSEITEGLPYTF
.	TRBV9	few	TRBJ2-2	TGTGCCAGCAGCGTCTACATCACCGGGGAGCTGTTTTTT	CASSVYITGELFF
.	TRBV5-5	.	TRBJ1-1	TGTGCCAGCAGCTTAGGAGGGGGTCGCGCTTTCTTT	CASSLGGGRAFF
.	TRBV4-1	.	TRBJ1-1	TGCGCCAGCAGCCAAGGGCGGGAAGCTTTCTTT	CASSQGREAFF
.	TRBV7-2	.	TRBJ1-1	TGTGCCAGCAGCGCGACAGGCACGGGGAACACTGAAGCTTTCTTT	CASSATGTGNTEAFF
TRBD1	TRBV5-1	few	TRBJ2-3	TGCGCCAGCAGCTGGGACCCGGGACAGGGTACGACAGATACGCAGTATTTT	CASSWDPGQGTTDTQYF
TRBD1	TRBV5-1	.	TRBJ1-2	TGCGCCAGCAGCTCAAACCGGGGACAGGGGAATGGCTACACCTTC	CASSSNRGQGNGYTF
.	TRBV7-9	.	TRBJ2-3	TGTGCCAGCAGCCCTACGAGGGGCACCGGAGGGTTGGCAGATACGCAGTATTTT	CASSPTRGTGGLADTQYF
.	TRBV3-1	many	TRBJ2-1	TGTGCCAGCAGCCAAGATGGGTTCTCCTACAATGAGCAGTTCTTC	CASSQDGFSYNEQFF
TRBD1	TRBV4-3	few	TRBJ1-4	TGCGCCAGCAGCGGCAGGGGGACATCTAATGAAAAACTGTTTTTT	CASSGRGTSNEKLFF
.	TRBV18	few	TRBJ2-2	TGTGCCAGCTCACCACCAGGGATCCGGGAGCTGTTTTTT	CASSPPGIRELFF
.	TRBV5-1	few	TRBJ2-7	TGCGCCAGCAGCTTGGAAGTCGCCTACGAGCAGTACTTC	CASSLEVAYEQYF
.	TRBV11-2	.	TRBJ2-2	TGTGCCAGCAGCCAATCCACGAACACCGGGGAGCTGTTTTTT	CASSQSTNTGELFF
.	TRBV6-2/TRBV6-3	many	TRBJ2-1	TGTGCCAGCAGTTTCGAACCGGAATACAATGAGCAGTTCTTC	CASSFEPEYNEQFF
.	TRBV4-1	.	TRBJ2-4	TGCGCCAGCAGCCCCGGGACACCAGGACGTTTTAGTAACATTCAGTACTTC	CASSPGTPGRFSNIQYF
TRBD1	TRBV6-5	.	TRBJ1-2	TGTGCCACCTCCCGGGACAGTTTTTATGGCTACACCTTC	CATSRDSFYGYTF
.	TRBV4-1	few	TRBJ2-3	TGCGCCAGCAGCGCTCGTGTCGGGGGTAACACAGATACGCAGTATTTT	CASSARVGGNTDTQYF
TRBD1	TRBV5-1	few	TRBJ1-4	TGCGCCAGCAGACTCTCGACAGGGCATCCGACTAATGAAAAACTGTTTTTT	CASRLSTGHPTNEKLFF
.	TRBV18	.	TRBJ2-7	TGTGCCAGCTCACCCATGACTAATCCCTACGAGCAGTACTTC	CASSPMTNPYEQYF
.	TRBV11-2	.	TRBJ1-1	TGTGCCAGCAGCTTTCAACAGCACACTGAAGCTTTCTTT	CASSFQQHTEAFF
.	TRBV4-3	.	TRBJ1-1	TGCGCCAGCAGCCAAGATCTCAATGGGGTCAGGAGCACTGAAGCTTTCTTT	CASSQDLNGVRSTEAFF
TRBD2	TRBV7-6	.	TRBJ2-2	TGTGCCAGCAGCTTCGGGGGGGGTAGCGCCGGGGAGCTGTTTTTT	CASSFGGGSAGELFF
.	TRBV7-9	few	TRBJ2-3	TGTGCCAGCAGCTTAGTCGGTGGCGGGGGCCGGCAAGAGGAGTATTTT	CASSLVGGGGRQEEYF
TRBD1	TRBV6-5	.	TRBJ2-7	TGTGCCAGCAGAGTAGAACCGGGACAGGGGGCCTACGAGCAGTACTTC	CASRVEPGQGAYEQYF
TRBD1	TRBV7-8	many	TRBJ2-1	TGTGCCAGCAGACCCGCCCGGACAGGGTATCATGAGCAGTTCTTC	CASRPARTGYHEQFF
TRBD1	TRBV19	.	TRBJ1-2	TGTGCCAGTAGTATAGCCCGGGACAGCCGAGGCTACACCTTC	CASSIARDSRGYTF
.	TRBV12-3/TRBV12-4	.	TRBJ2-7	TGTGCCAGCAGTCTACTCCGTCAGCCTCCCCACGAGCAGTACTTC	CASSLLRQPPHEQYF
.	TRBV11-2	few	TRBJ2-5	TGTGCCAGCAGCAAAAAAACCGGGACGGGGGCGACGGAGACCCAGTACTTC	CASSKKTGTGATETQYF
.	TRBV21-1	.	TRBJ2-1	TGTGCCAGCGCGTCCCGGACGAGGGGAAAGGCCTACAATGAGCAGTTCTTC	CASASRTRGKAYNEQFF
.	TRBV7-2	few	TRBJ2-5	TGTGCCAGCAGCGTCGGGACACGGGAGACCCAGTACTTC	CASSVGTRETQYF
TRBD1	TRBV7-2	.	TRBJ2-5	TGTGCCAGCACCGTGGACAGGGCGGGGGAGACCCAGTACTTC	CASTVDRAGETQYF
.	TRBV6-5	.	TRBJ1-2	TGTGCCAGCAGTGTAACTCCAGGGACGGTGGTCGGCTACACCTTC	CASSVTPGTVVGYTF
.	TRBV6-5	.	TRBJ1-6	TGTGCCAGCAGTACTACCGGGGGCGACTATGCACCCCTCCACTTT	CASSTTGGDYAPLHF
TRBD1	TRBV30	many	TRBJ1-2	TGTGCCTGGAGCGCCGGACAGGGGGGAGGCTACACCTTC	CAWSAGQGGGYTF
.	TRBV10-3	.	TRBJ1-5	TGTGCCATCAGTCCACATGGGGAGGTTAGCAATCAGCCCCAGCATTTT	CAISPHGEVSNQPQHF
.	TRBV4-1	few	TRBJ2-7	TGCGCCAGCAGCCAAGGACCGTTCTCGAGCTCCTACGAGCAGTACTTC	CASSQGPFSSSYEQYF
.	TRBV7-9	.	TRBJ1-2	TGTGCCAGCAGCCCAGACTTATTCGGCTACACCTTC	CASSPDLFGYTF
.	TRBV20-1	few	TRBJ2-3	TGCAGTGCTCGTTTCGCAGATACGCAGTATTTT	CSARFADTQYF
.	TRBV7-2	few	TRBJ1-1	TGTGCCAGCAGCTTATTGAGGGGGAATGAAGCTTTCTTT	CASSLLRGNEAFF